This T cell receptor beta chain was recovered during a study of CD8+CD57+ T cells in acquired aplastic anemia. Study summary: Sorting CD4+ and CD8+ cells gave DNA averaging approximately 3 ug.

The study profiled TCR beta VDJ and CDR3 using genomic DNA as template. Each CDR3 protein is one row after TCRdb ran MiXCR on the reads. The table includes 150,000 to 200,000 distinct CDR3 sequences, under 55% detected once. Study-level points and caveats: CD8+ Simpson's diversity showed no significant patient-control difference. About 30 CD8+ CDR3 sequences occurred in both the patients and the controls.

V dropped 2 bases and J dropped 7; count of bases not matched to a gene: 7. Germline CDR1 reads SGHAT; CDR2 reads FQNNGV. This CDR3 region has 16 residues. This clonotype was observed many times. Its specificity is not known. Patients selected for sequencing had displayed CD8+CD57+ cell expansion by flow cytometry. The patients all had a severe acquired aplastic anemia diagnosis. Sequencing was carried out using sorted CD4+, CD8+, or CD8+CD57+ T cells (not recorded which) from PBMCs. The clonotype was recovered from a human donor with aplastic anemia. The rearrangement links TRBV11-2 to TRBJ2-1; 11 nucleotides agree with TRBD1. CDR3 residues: CASSLTGQGAVNEQFF. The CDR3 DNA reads TGTGCCAGCAGCTTAACCGGACAGGGGGCGGTAAATGAGCAGTTCTTC.